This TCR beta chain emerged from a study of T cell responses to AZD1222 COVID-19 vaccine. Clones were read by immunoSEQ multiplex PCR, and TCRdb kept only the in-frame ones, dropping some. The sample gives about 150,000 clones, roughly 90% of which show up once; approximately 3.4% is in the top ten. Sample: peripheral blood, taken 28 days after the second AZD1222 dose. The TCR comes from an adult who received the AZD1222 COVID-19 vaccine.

The CDR3 here is CASSLHHTWVGQSSYEQYF. CDR3 bases: TGTGCCAGCAGCCTCCACCATACCTGGGTAGGCCAAAGCTCCTACGAGCAGTACTTC. The genes are TRBV21-1 and TRBJ2-7. TRBV21-1 represents a pseudogene. The CDR3 has 19 amino acids.